A selection of T cell receptor beta chains follows, all from one sample in a study of CD8 T cells in ankylosing spondylitis. Via MiXCR, TCRdb re-called the 5' RACE reads, giving one row per CDR3 protein. This sample has about 180,000 distinct CDR3 sequences, with roughly 10% found just once. The sequenced sample consisted of blood, either unsorted or a sorted T cell fraction (not recorded which). These receptors were obtained from a female donor with ankylosing spondylitis or in good health (not recorded which). CDR3s include the opening cysteine and the closing phenylalanine or tryptophan.

v_call	j_call	cdr3_aa
TRBV30	TRBJ2-3	CALQPAGRTDTQYF
TRBV7-9	TRBJ2-2	CANKGENTGELFF
TRBV4-3	TRBJ2-3	CASSQDPTDTQYF
TRBV7-9	TRBJ2-7	CASSLDYREQYF
TRBV20-1	TRBJ1-5	CSAGTDSNQPQHF
TRBV30	TRBJ2-7	CAWSSSSGYEQYF
TRBV12-3/TRBV12-4	TRBJ2-4	CAKDEDIQYF
TRBV9	TRBJ2-7	CASSPGVGLSYEQYF
TRBV11-3	TRBJ2-3	CASSLEAGRKYF
TRBV29-1	TRBJ2-3	CSAGTSGRLTDTQYF
TRBV27	TRBJ1-2	CASSITETNYGYTF
TRBV7-8	TRBJ1-5	CASSSQGGGNQPQHF
TRBV28	TRBJ2-6	CASSPPPTGYGANVLTF
TRBV4-3	TRBJ2-3	CASSPNSFTDTQYF
TRBV5-1	TRBJ1-1	CASSLSNGGPEAFF
TRBV18	TRBJ2-2	CASSPWTRVRTGELFF
TRBV4-3	TRBJ2-2	CASSQGQGEAGELFF
TRBV4-3	TRBJ1-3	CASSPLGNPGAIYF
TRBV7-6	TRBJ1-4	CASSSDRGEKLFF
TRBV4-2	TRBJ2-1	CASSPSGSDYNEQFF
TRBV30	TRBJ2-2	CAWSSAASSGELFF
TRBV11-2	TRBJ2-6	CASAVFFSGANVLTF
TRBV18	TRBJ2-7	CASSSTLAYTYEQYF
TRBV9	TRBJ2-7	CASSRGGGVDEQYF
TRBV20-1	TRBJ2-7	CSGRQGGYEQYF
TRBV7-9	TRBJ1-2	CASSQTGGGYTF
TRBV19	TRBJ2-3	CASTTGQGTDTQYF
TRBV7-6	TRBJ2-1	CASSLAGRYNEQFF
TRBV9	TRBJ2-7	CASSPDLAGENEQYF
TRBV24-1	TRBJ1-2	CATSDHSLNYGYTF
TRBV19	TRBJ2-7	CASSDMARGYEQYF
TRBV7-9	TRBJ2-5	CASRQGARWEETQYF
TRBV3-1	TRBJ1-4	CASSRRQGDEKLFF
TRBV27	TRBJ2-5	CASSGGAGVGTQYF
TRBV7-9	TRBJ1-2	CASSLVGVEYGYTF
TRBV19	TRBJ2-1	CASMVAGGGEQFF
TRBV10-3	TRBJ1-3	CATAGGGSGNTIYF